The rows below give T cell receptor beta chains drawn from one sample of a study of T-cell memory formation after mild COVID-19. MiXCR, run by TCRdb on the 5' RACE reads, gives a single entry per CDR3 protein. Seen here are 350,000 to 450,000 distinct CDR3 sequences, roughly 24% observed once, and the top ten hold 8.5% to 10%. Sequenced: PBMCs or a T cell subset sorted from them (not recorded which). These receptors came from an adult woman who had mild COVID-19 (a few samples of this study predate the infection). Cell type and time point are not known. CDR3s include the opening cysteine and the closing phenylalanine or tryptophan. A D gene is named only where the DNA matches it firmly. The listing skips clone size in some rows; elsewhere it reads once, few, many or a size class.

d_gene	abundance	v_gene	j_gene	CDR3aa	CDR3nt
-	-	TRBV18	TRBJ1-5	CASSPLQAGGNQPQHF	TGTGCCAGCTCACCACTACAGGCAGGGGGCAATCAGCCCCAGCATTTT
TRBD1	-	TRBV7-2	TRBJ1-1	CASSRIQGVGAFF	TGTGCCAGCAGCCGAATACAGGGGGTTGGAGCTTTCTTT
-	-	TRBV12-3/TRBV12-4	TRBJ2-3	CASSRHVSTDTQYF	TGTGCCAGCAGCCGACACGTTAGCACAGATACGCAGTATTTT
TRBD2	-	TRBV7-3	TRBJ2-1	CASSLRFGGGSIGNEQFF	TGTGCCAGCAGCTTAAGGTTCGGTGGCGGGAGCATCGGAAATGAGCAGTTCTTC
TRBD1	-	TRBV2	TRBJ2-7	CASRIGTGGSYEQYF	TGTGCCAGCAGGATCGGGACAGGAGGGAGTTACGAGCAGTACTTC
TRBD2	few	TRBV9	TRBJ2-7	CASSVSGATYEQYF	TGTGCCAGCAGCGTGAGCGGGGCCACCTACGAGCAGTACTTC
-	few	TRBV20-1	TRBJ2-7	CSATFTPGSYEQYF	TGCAGTGCTACCTTCACCCCAGGGTCCTACGAGCAGTACTTC
-	-	TRBV11-3	TRBJ2-7	CASSPRTERAYEQYF	TGTGCCAGCAGCCCCCGGACAGAGCGGGCCTACGAGCAGTACTTC
-	few	TRBV28	TRBJ2-6	CATPESSGANVLTF	TGTGCCACTCCGGAGAGCTCTGGGGCCAACGTCCTGACTTTC
-	-	TRBV5-1	TRBJ2-2	CASSATFPGAPGTGELFF	TGCGCCAGCAGCGCAACATTCCCGGGAGCCCCAGGGACGGGGGAGCTGTTTTTT
-	-	TRBV6-4	TRBJ2-1	CASSDRRAPNNEQFF	TGTGCCAGCAGTGACCGCCGGGCGCCGAACAATGAGCAGTTCTTC
-	few	TRBV27	TRBJ2-6	CATRPYSGANVLTF	TGTGCCACCCGGCCCTACAGCGGGGCCAACGTCCTGACTTTC
-	many	TRBV2	TRBJ2-7	CASSEDGYEQYF	TGTGCCAGCAGTGAGGACGGCTACGAGCAGTACTTC
TRBD2	-	TRBV7-2	TRBJ2-5	CASSSHLAGQETQYF	TGTGCCAGCAGCTCGCACCTAGCGGGGCAAGAGACCCAGTACTTC
-	few	TRBV5-1	TRBJ2-2	CASSLYREFAGELFF	TGCGCCAGCAGCTTGTACAGGGAGTTTGCCGGGGAGCTGTTTTTT
-	-	TRBV7-6	TRBJ1-2	CASSSHKAGSGYTF	TGTGCCAGCAGCTCTCACAAAGCAGGCTCTGGCTACACCTTC
TRBD1	-	TRBV27	TRBJ1-2	CASSLSTPGGYGYTF	TGTGCCAGCAGTTTATCTACGCCAGGGGGCTATGGCTACACCTTC
-	-	TRBV6-5	TRBJ2-1	CASSYEGGAGNEQFF	TGTGCCAGCAGTTACGAGGGCGGGGCGGGGAATGAGCAGTTCTTC
-	few	TRBV5-6	TRBJ2-5	CASSSTGYGETQYF	TGTGCCAGCAGCTCTACAGGGTACGGAGAGACCCAGTACTTC